These 16 T cell receptor beta chains originate from one sample sequenced in a study of blood T cell repertoires in COVID-19. Data came from immunoSEQ multiplex PCR; TCRdb stores just in-frame clones and leaves some out. Of about 220,000 clones listed, 70% to 90% are singletons. What was sequenced was peripheral blood. The receptors derive from a man aged 50 to 60 who had recovered from COVID-19.

The chain has TRBV28 and TRBJ2-1; TRBD2 might be the D (5 bases). Germline loops: CDR1 MDHEN, CDR2 SYDVKM. V lost 5 bases, J lost 4 bases, and 15 bases lay in between. There are 15 residues in the CDR3. The CDR3 spells CASSPYGRVYNEQFF. DNA of the CDR3: TGTGCCAGCAGTCCTTACGGGCGGGTATACAATGAGCAGTTCTTC.

The chain couples TRBV27 to TRBJ2-7; 13 positions agree with TRBD2. Germline V gives CDR1 MNHEY, CDR2 SMNVEV (reference sequence). The CDR3 totals 16 residues. Trimming at V came to 6 bases and at J to 7 bases, leaving 12 bases not matched to a gene. The CDR3 DNA reads as TGTGCCAGCAGCCCCCACCGGACTAGCGGGAGTAATGAGCAGTACTTC. It specifies CASSPHRTSGSNEQYF.

J is TRBJ2-1 and V is TRBV25-1; D may be TRBD2 (6 bases). The CDR3 has 15 residues. Germline loops: CDR1 MGHDK, CDR2 SYGVNS. Deletions cut 6 bases from V and 2 bases from J, with 14 bases between. The CDR3 DNA is TGTGCCAGCAGCGCCGCGGTAGCGGCCTACAATGAGCAGTTCTTC. The encoded protein is CASSAAVAAYNEQFF.

V is TRBV28 and J is TRBJ2-7; 9 bases align to TRBD2. V shed 6 bases and J 5 bases; nucleotides not matched to a gene: 8. Germline CDR1 reads MDHEN; CDR2 reads SYDVKM. CDR3 length equals 14 residues. CDR3 DNA: TGTGCCAGCAGGTTAGCGGGAGTTTCGAACGAGCAGTACTTC. This gives the protein CASRLAGVSNEQYF.

Regarding this clone: Within the sample, other DNA sequences also encode this same CDR3. This rearrangement joins TRBV18 to TRBJ2-1, with TRBD2 matching over 11 bases. Germline CDR1 KGHSH, CDR2 LQKENI. V lost 5 bases and J lost 3; bases outside the gene matches: 0. The CDR3 runs 14 residues. CDR3 nucleotide sequence: TGTGCCAGCTCAGGGACTAGCGGCTACAATGAGCAGTTCTTC. Protein product: CASSGTSGYNEQFF. The full variable domain, in which reference TRBV18 and TRBJ2-1 provide the parts outside the CDR3, is NAGVMQNPRHLVRRRGQEARLRCSPMKGHSHVYWYRQLPEEGLKFMVYLQKENIIDESGMPKERFSAEFPKEGPSILRIQQVVRGDSAAYFCASSGTSGYNEQFFGPGTRLTVL.

V usage is TRBV11-2 and J usage is TRBJ1-5; 9 bases agree with TRBD1. The CDR3 length is 15 residues. From germline, CDR1 is SGHAT and CDR2 FQNNGV. V lost 5 bases and J lost 0; bases outside the gene matches: 2. Written as DNA, the CDR3 is TGTGCCAGCAGCCCGGGACAGGGTAGCAATCAGCCCCAGCATTTT. Translation: CASSPGQGSNQPQHF.

The chain uses TRBV27 and TRBJ1-2; TRBD1 might be the D (5 bases). The germline V gene has CDR1 MNHEY and CDR2 SMNVEV (reference sequence). Trimming took off 4 bases at V and 4 bases at J, with 13 bases between the two ends. The CDR3 extends over 14 amino acids. The CDR3 region is CASSSRDSRYGYTF. CDR3 bases: TGTGCCAGCAGTTCCAGGGACTCCCGCTATGGCTACACCTTC.

The chain recombines TRBV19 with TRBJ2-5; 9 bases fit TRBD2. V trimming: 5 bases; J trimming: 0 bases; junction bases outside the gene matches: 7. Germline CDR1 LNHDA, CDR2 SQIVND (reference sequence). This CDR3 is built from 16 residues. DNA of the CDR3: TGTGCCAGTAGTGTGACTAGCGGCCTGTACCAAGAGACCCAGTACTTC. Its translation: CASSVTSGLYQETQYF.

The V gene is TRBV6-5, the J gene TRBJ1-5; TRBD1 is a possible D gene (6 bases). V was shortened by 4 bases and J by 0 bases, with 13 bases between the two germline ends. Per germline, CDR1 MNHEY and CDR2 SVGAGI. There are 16 residues in the CDR3. For the CDR3, the DNA is TGTGCCAGCAGTTCCAGGGGTCCTTATAGCAATCAGCCCCAGCATTTT. As protein: CASSSRGPYSNQPQHF.

The CDR3 protein is CATSRDFRNSPLHF. The CDR3 region has the DNA TGTGCCACCAGCAGAGATTTCAGAAATTCACCCCTCCACTTT. The gene calls are TRBV15 and TRBJ1-6; D unclear. Trimming took off 0 bases at V and 7 bases at J, with 7 bases between the two ends. This CDR3 is built from 14 residues. Germline V gene data show CDR1 as LNHNV and CDR2 as YYDKDF (reference sequence).

This clone was seen a single time. The chain recombines TRBV6-2 or TRBV6-3 with TRBJ1-2; 8 bases line up with TRBD1. The CDR3 is made up of 15 amino acids. Germline lookup yields CDR1 MNHEY and CDR2 SVGEGT. The V segment lost 0 bases and the J segment 8 bases; nucleotides outside the gene matches: 8. The CDR3 region is CASSYSVQGARGYTF. The CDR3, as DNA: TGTGCCAGCAGTTACTCTGTTCAGGGGGCGAGAGGCTACACCTTC.

The V and J genes are TRBV18 and TRBJ2-1, with a tentative D call TRBD1 (5 bases). This CDR3 has 14 amino acids. Trimming pared 4 bases from V and 5 bases from J, leaving 12 bases between. Germline CDR1 KGHSH, CDR2 LQKENI. The CDR3 protein is CASSLWGRDNEQFF. The CDR3 DNA reads as TGTGCCAGCTCACTCTGGGGCCGGGACAATGAGCAGTTCTTC. Together with reference TRBV18 and TRBJ2-1, the CDR3 gives the full variable domain: NAGVMQNPRHLVRRRGQEARLRCSPMKGHSHVYWYRQLPEEGLKFMVYLQKENIIDESGMPKERFSAEFPKEGPSILRIQQVVRGDSAAYFCASSLWGRDNEQFFGPGTRLTVL.

This clone has a handful of counts. The rearrangement joins TRBV19 to TRBJ2-3; tentative D call: TRBD1 (6 bases). CDR3 length equals 17 residues. V shed 5 bases and J shed 3 bases, with 21 bases lying between them. Looked up from germline, CDR1 is LNHDA and CDR2 is SQIVND (reference sequence). CDR3 loop: CASSLPPMGAATDTQYF. The CDR3 nucleotides read TGTGCCAGTAGTCTTCCTCCAATGGGGGCTGCGACAGATACGCAGTATTTT.

The CDR3 spells CAWSVGVSLTQYF. DNA of the CDR3: TGTGCCTGGAGTGTAGGAGTTTCCCTGACCCAGTACTTC. V is TRBV30 and J is TRBJ2-5; D is unclear. V lost 0 bases to trimming and J lost 7 bases, with 12 bases between them. This CDR3 comprises 13 residues. From germline, CDR1 is GTSNPN and CDR2 SVGIG (reference sequence).

This chain uses TRBV6-6 with TRBJ2-1, with 11 bases that match TRBD1. CDR1 and CDR2 from the germline V gene are MNHNY and SVGAGI (reference sequence). The CDR3 sequence is 15 residues long. V gave up 6 bases and J gave up 8 bases; unmatched junction bases: 9. CDR3 DNA sequence: TGTGCCAGCAGGGTCGGGACAGGGGGTCTGGATGAGCAGTTCTTC. This gives the protein CASRVGTGGLDEQFF.

The chain joins TRBV20-1 to TRBJ2-7; tentative D call: TRBD2 (5 bases). The germline V and J ends were trimmed by 5 bases and 7 bases, with 12 bases remaining between them. The CDR3 covers 11 residues. Germline V gene data show CDR1 as DFQATT and CDR2 as SNEGSKA (reference sequence). The CDR3 nucleotides read TGCAGTGCTGCGGGCAGAGAAGAGCAGTACTTC. Translation gives CSAAGREEQYF.